The clone carrying this T cell receptor (beta chain) was seen more than once but under ten times. Antigen unknown. The data originate from a study of T cells in Graves' hyperthyroidism and ophthalmopathy. General study points: The model identified upcoming ophthalmopathy a median approximately six months ahead of onset.

The V and J ends lost 2 bases and 4 bases respectively, with 11 bases between them. Germline V gene lookup returns CDR1 SQVTM and CDR2 ANQGSEA. There are 13 residues in the CDR3. RNA transcripts served as the template for amplifying TCR beta CDR3 regions. Carried out on the TCR CDR3, a first-round RT-PCR used the HTBI primer set. TCRdb reanalysed the multiplex PCR reads using MiXCR and keeps one entry per CDR3 protein. The data contain approximately 400,000 distinct CDR3 sequences, approximately 14% of them singletons. Sequenced input: blood. The receptor's source is a woman between 18 and 30 years old with Graves' hyperthyroidism. The chain has TRBV29-1 and TRBJ1-2; no clear D gene. The CDR3 DNA reads TGCAGCGTTGAACGGCAGAAGGTCTATGGCTACACCTTC. Translation: CSVERQKVYGYTF. Supplemented by reference TRBV29-1 and TRBJ1-2, the full variable domain reads SAVISQKPSRDICQRGTSLTIQCQVDSQVTMMFWYRQQPGQSLTLIATANQGSEATYESGFVIDKFPISRPNLTFSTLTVSNMSPEDSSIYLCSVERQKVYGYTFGSGTRLTVV.